This passage covers 24 T cell receptor beta chains from one sample sequenced in a study of T cell responses to AZD1222 COVID-19 vaccine. TCRdb keeps only in-frame clones here, not all; method: immunoSEQ multiplex PCR. The sample shows over 85,000 clones, about 90% of them seen only once. Material: peripheral blood, obtained 28 days after the second AZD1222 dose. These receptors were collected from an adult who received the AZD1222 COVID-19 vaccine.

The chain has TRBV6-5 and TRBJ2-1, with 8 bases identical to TRBD2. V dropped 0 bases and J dropped 3; count of bases not matched to a gene: 4. The length of the CDR3 is 16 residues. CDR1 is MNHEY, CDR2 SVGAGI, per germline. The CDR3: CASSYSILAGYNEQFF. In DNA form, the CDR3 reads TGTGCCAGCAGTTACTCGATTCTAGCGGGCTACAATGAGCAGTTCTTC.

The rearrangement uses TRBV11-2 and TRBJ1-6; a possible D gene is TRBD1 (6 bases). V gave up 5 bases and J gave up 8 bases, with 16 bases separating them. This CDR3 spans 15 amino acids. In germline, CDR1 is SGHAT, CDR2 FQNNGV. CDR3 sequence (DNA): TGTGCCAGCAGCCCGGGAAGGGGGAAGTATTCACCCCTCCACTTT. The encoded protein is CASSPGRGKYSPLHF.

The genes are TRBV23-1 and TRBJ2-5; D is perhaps TRBD1 (5 bases). TRBV23-1 is an ORF; its function is uncertain. CDR3 size: 12 residues. V was shortened by 6 bases and J by 1 base, with 6 bases between the two germline ends. In DNA form, the CDR3 reads TGCGCCAGCAGGACAGCCCAAGAGACCCAGTACTTC. This codes for CASRTAQETQYF.

The chain joins TRBV5-4 to TRBJ1-3; TRBD1 is a possible D gene (5 bases). The CDR3 runs to 14 residues. Germline assignment: CDR1 SGHNT and CDR2 YYREEE (reference sequence). The germline V and J ends were trimmed by 3 bases and 1 base, with 8 bases remaining between them. Here the CDR3 DNA reads TGTGCCAGCAGCTCTGCAGGGTCTGGAAACACCATATATTTT. Encoded protein: CASSSAGSGNTIYF.

The chain couples TRBV9 to TRBJ2-7; 7 nucleotides agree with TRBD1. This CDR3 comprises 15 residues. Germline CDR1 reads SGDLS; CDR2 reads YYNGEE. Unmatched junction bases numbered 11, after V lost 4 bases and J lost 4 bases. The CDR3 spells CASSLRQGILYEQYF. Here the CDR3 DNA reads TGTGCCAGCAGCTTGAGACAGGGAATTTTATACGAGCAGTACTTC.

The chain recombines TRBV5-1 with TRBJ2-2; a weak D match, TRBD2 (6 bases). This CDR3 is built from 15 residues. V lost 2 bases to trimming and J lost 2 bases, with 10 bases between them. Germline loops: CDR1 SGHRS, CDR2 YFSETQ. The CDR3 here is CASSFGGLNTGELFF. The CDR3 DNA reads TGCGCCAGCAGCTTTGGGGGGTTAAACACCGGGGAGCTGTTTTTT.

This rearrangement joins TRBV25-1 to TRBJ2-4, with 16 bases fitting TRBD2. The CDR3 is 18 amino acids. CDR1 and CDR2 from the germline V gene are MGHDK and SYGVNS. Trimming cost V 6 bases and J 3 bases; bases outside gene matches: 8. CDR3 in amino acids: CASRWGLAGGPGKNIQYF. CDR3 bases: TGTGCCAGCAGGTGGGGACTAGCGGGAGGGCCGGGCAAAAACATTCAGTACTTC.

This rearrangement joins TRBV7-2 to TRBJ2-1; maybe TRBD2 (5 bases). The germline V and J ends were trimmed by 6 bases and 9 bases, with 18 bases remaining between them. Germline CDR1 SGHTA, CDR2 FQGNSA. The CDR3 totals 14 residues. The CDR3, as DNA: TGTGCCAGCAGTACGGGCGGGCCTAAAGTTGAGCAGTTCTTC. Translation gives CASSTGGPKVEQFF.

In this sample, this clone turned up once. This rearrangement joins TRBV4-1 to TRBJ1-3; D is uncertain. Per germline, CDR1 MGHRA and CDR2 YSYEKL. V gave up 0 bases and J gave up 4 bases, with 10 bases separating them. The CDR3 extends over 15 amino acids. CDR3 loop: CASSQDPGSGNTIYF. In nucleotides, the CDR3 is TGCGCCAGCAGCCAAGATCCGGGTTCAGGAAACACCATATATTTT.

This sequence joins TRBV5-4 and TRBJ1-3; TRBD1 aligns across 7 bases. Trimming at V came to 1 base and at J to 0 bases, leaving 4 bases not matched to a gene. The germline gives CDR1 SGHNT, CDR2 YYREEE (reference sequence). The CDR3 sequence is 16 residues long. CDR3 protein: CASSLSGTASGNTIYF. In DNA, the CDR3 is TGTGCCAGCAGCTTGAGTGGGACAGCCTCTGGAAACACCATATATTTT.

The chain's CDR3 is CAISEFGSGNQPQHF. As DNA, the CDR3 is TGTGCCATCAGTGAGTTTGGTTCTGGCAATCAGCCCCAGCATTTT. V usage is TRBV10-3 and J usage is TRBJ1-5; D is ambiguous. Germline V gene data show CDR1 as ENHRY and CDR2 as SYGVKD. The CDR3 consists of 15 residues. Between the trimmed V and J ends, which lost 1 base and 2 bases, there was a span of 9 bases.

The V gene is TRBV4-1, the J gene TRBJ2-3, with 9 bases lining up with TRBD2. V shed 4 bases and J 2 bases; nucleotides not matched to a gene: 10. The germline V gene has CDR1 MGHRA and CDR2 YSYEKL. CDR3 length: 17 amino acids. CDR3 in DNA: TGCGCCAGCAGCCTTAGCGGGAGTCAAGGATTCACAGATACGCAGTATTTT. It is translated as CASSLSGSQGFTDTQYF.

V usage is TRBV2 and J usage is TRBJ2-2; D call uncertain. Looked up from germline, CDR1 is SNHLY and CDR2 is FYNNEI. Trimming left V 7 bases short and J 1 base short, with 13 bases between. The CDR3 is 15 residues long. CDR3 DNA sequence: TGTGCCAGCAACGACCCTAATATGAACACCGGGGAGCTGTTTTTT. Amino acid sequence: CASNDPNMNTGELFF.

By share, this clone ranks as medium-sized. The chain recombines TRBV28 with TRBJ1-4; 7 positions agree with TRBD1. The V segment lost 2 bases and the J segment 7 bases; nucleotides outside the gene matches: 4. Looked up from germline, CDR1 is MDHEN and CDR2 is SYDVKM. This CDR3 comprises 14 residues. The CDR3 DNA is TGTGCCAGCAGTTTACCAGGGGGGGGTGAAAAACTGTTTTTT. It codes for CASSLPGGGEKLFF.

CDR3 sequence (DNA): TGTGCCAGCAGAGAGACAGGGGACTACGAGCAGTACTTC. This gives the protein CASRETGDYEQYF. The chain combines TRBV6-5 with TRBJ2-7, with 8 bases lining up with TRBD1. V dropped 6 bases and J dropped 3; count of bases not matched to a gene: 4. Looked up from germline, CDR1 is MNHEY and CDR2 is SVGAGI. CDR3 length: 13 residues.

CDR3 DNA: TGTGCCACCAGTGAGGGAACAGAAGATACGCAGTATTTT. Translation gives CATSEGTEDTQYF. The gene calls are TRBV24-1 and TRBJ2-3, with D hard to call. V shed 4 bases and J shed 5 bases, with 9 bases lying between them. This CDR3 has 13 residues. The V gene's germline CDR1 is KGHDR and CDR2 SFDVKD.

This chain connects TRBV20-1 to TRBJ1-2; D perhaps matches TRBD1 (5 bases). Germline CDR1 reads DFQATT; CDR2 reads SNEGSKA (reference sequence). V was shortened by 3 bases and J by 8 bases, with 19 bases between the two germline ends. This CDR3 is built from 14 residues. The CDR3 DNA reads as TGCAGTGCTAGTTCGGGACGAGGACCTGAGGGCTACACCTTC. It is translated as CSASSGRGPEGYTF.

The chain recombines TRBV10-2 with TRBJ1-6; D remains unclear. Trimming left V 7 bases short and J 4 bases short, with 8 bases between. The V gene's germline CDR1 is WSHSY and CDR2 SAAADI. This CDR3 has 13 amino acids. The CDR3, as DNA: TGCGCCAGCAAACAGAAGTATAATTCACCCCTCCACTTT. This translates into CASKQKYNSPLHF.

The rearrangement links TRBV7-2 to TRBJ1-5, with D possibly matching TRBD1 (5 bases). CDR1 SGHTA and CDR2 FQGNSA come from the germline V gene. The CDR3 has 18 amino acids. Trimming shortened V by 1 base and J by 2 bases, and 18 bases separated the two germline ends. The CDR3 loop is CASSLGPFRAGGNQPQHF. The CDR3 region has the DNA TGTGCCAGCAGCTTAGGGCCGTTCAGGGCGGGTGGCAATCAGCCCCAGCATTTT.

V usage is TRBV5-4 and J usage is TRBJ1-4; TRBD1 matches 7 bases. The CDR3 runs to 15 residues. Trimming at V came to 1 base and at J to 4 bases, leaving 4 bases not matched to a gene. Germline values: CDR1 SGHNT, CDR2 YYREEE (reference sequence). CDR3 sequence reads: CASSLFGTDNEKLFF. The CDR3 DNA is TGTGCCAGCAGCTTGTTTGGGACAGATAATGAAAAACTGTTTTTT.

This chain uses TRBV27 with TRBJ2-1, with D possibly TRBD2 on 5 matching bases. Germline values: CDR1 MNHEY, CDR2 SMNVEV (reference sequence). This CDR3 spans 14 amino acids. The V end was cut by 10 bases, the J end by 6 bases, with 19 bases between. CDR3 protein: CANDRRPPPNEQFF. The CDR3 coding sequence is TGTGCCAATGATAGGAGGCCCCCACCCAATGAGCAGTTCTTC.

The chain links TRBV6-5 to TRBJ1-3, with D tentatively TRBD1 (5 bases). From germline, CDR1 is MNHEY and CDR2 SVGAGI. The CDR3 runs 16 residues. V gave up 2 bases and J gave up 6 bases, with 17 bases separating them. The CDR3 reads CASSYAGIGLKNTIYF. For the CDR3, the DNA is TGTGCCAGCAGTTACGCAGGGATCGGTTTGAAAAACACCATATATTTT.

In this sample, this clone turned up once. The genes are TRBV20-1 and TRBJ1-1; no reliable D call. The CDR3 totals 11 residues. Germline values: CDR1 DFQATT, CDR2 SNEGSKA (reference sequence). Trimming stripped 4 bases from V and 1 base from J, with 4 bases between. CDR3 sequence (DNA): TGCAGTGCTATGGGGAACACTGAAGCTTTCTTT. This encodes CSAMGNTEAFF.

The chain has TRBV27 and TRBJ2-7, with D maybe TRBD2 (5 bases). The CDR3 length is 13 residues. Germline lookup yields CDR1 MNHEY and CDR2 SMNVEV (reference sequence). V was trimmed by 2 bases and J by 5 bases, leaving 10 bases between them. CDR3 amino acids: CASSLVGINEQYF. CDR3 DNA: TGTGCCAGCAGTTTAGTCGGGATCAACGAGCAGTACTTC.